These 21 T cell receptor beta chains originate from one sample sequenced in a study of radiation and T cells in renal cell carcinoma. Here immunoSEQ multiplex PCR was the method, and the copy in TCRdb shows in-frame clones only, minus some. The sample holds about 130,000 clones, more than 75% seen once. Time point reported: blood 2 weeks post-SBRT. Specified treatment: 15 Gy SBRT to primary tumor, nephrectomy 4 weeks later. This specimen was blood, taken from a patient whose treatment included radiotherapy and nephrectomy. These receptors all come from a woman between 65 and 79 years old with renal cell carcinoma.

The gene calls are TRBV5-1 and TRBJ1-2; D might be TRBD1 (6 bases). V was shortened by 1 base and J by 6 bases, with 16 bases between the two germline ends. CDR3 length: 15 amino acids. CDR1 and CDR2 from the germline V gene are SGHRS and YFSETQ. The CDR3 sequence is CASSLSGQGHDGYTF. The DNA of the CDR3 is TGCGCCAGCAGCTTGTCTGGGCAGGGACATGATGGCTACACCTTC.

The chain couples TRBV29-1 to TRBJ2-7; 11 bases map to TRBD2. Germline CDR1 is SQVTM and CDR2 is ANQGSEA. This CDR3 has 13 residues. V gave up 7 bases and J gave up 1 base; unmatched junction bases: 3. In DNA, the CDR3 is TGCAGCGCCGGGACTAGCGGATCCTACGAGCAGTACTTC. Its translation is CSAGTSGSYEQYF.

The J gene is TRBJ1-2, the V gene TRBV18, with TRBD1 matching 7 bases. This CDR3 contains 14 residues. CDR1 is KGHSH, CDR2 LQKENI, per germline. V was clipped by 6 bases and J by 5 bases; unmatched bases: 9. The CDR3 nucleotides read TGTGCCAGCTCCAAAAACAGGGGTGATTATGGCTACACCTTC. Its translation: CASSKNRGDYGYTF.

This clone was seen a handful of times. The chain recombines TRBV28 with TRBJ1-1; a weak D match, TRBD1 (5 bases). The V end was cut by 1 base, the J end by 11 bases, with 17 bases between. In germline, CDR1 is MDHEN, CDR2 SYDVKM. The CDR3 contains 14 residues. CDR3 region: CASSLSGDRLRAFF. For the CDR3, the DNA is TGTGCCAGCAGTTTATCCGGGGACCGCCTCAGGGCTTTCTTT.

The genes are TRBV5-1 and TRBJ1-1; 8 bases are shared with TRBD1. The trim removed 1 base at V and 0 bases at J, leaving 8 bases unmatched. The CDR3 length is 17 residues. CDR1 is SGHRS and CDR2 is YFSETQ in the germline V gene. The DNA of the CDR3 is TGCGCCAGCAGCTTGTACGGACAGGGCCTCTTGAACACTGAAGCTTTCTTT. As protein: CASSLYGQGLLNTEAFF. The entire variable domain, with the rest obtained from reference TRBV5-1 and TRBJ1-1, is as follows: KAGVTQTPRYLIKTRGQQVTLSCSPISGHRSVSWYQQTPGQGLQFLFEYFSETQRNKGNFPGRFSGRQFSNSRSEMNVSTLELGDSALYLCASSLYGQGLLNTEAFFGQGTRLTVV.

The chain carries TRBV4-2 and TRBJ2-3; 10 nucleotides agree with TRBD2. The germline CDR1 and CDR2 sequences are LGHNA and YNFKEQ. The CDR3 spans 18 residues. V dropped 1 base and J dropped 0; count of bases not matched to a gene: 7. CDR3 DNA sequence: TGTGCCAGCAGCCAAGTTTTTAGCGGGGGGCCCAGCACAGATACGCAGTATTTT. It is translated as CASSQVFSGGPSTDTQYF.

The chain recombines TRBV29-1 with TRBJ2-3; unclear D gene. The germline CDR1 and CDR2 sequences are SQVTM and ANQGSEA. V was clipped by 4 bases and J by 1 base, with 9 bases between them. The CDR3 is 13 residues long. The CDR3 spells CSVAARGTDTQYF. The DNA for the CDR3 is TGCAGCGTTGCGGCCCGGGGCACAGATACGCAGTATTTT.

The V call is TRBV2, the J call TRBJ2-2; D gene uncertain. Trimming left V 10 bases short and J 3 bases short, with 12 bases between. Germline V lookup: CDR1 SNHLY, CDR2 FYNNEI. CDR3 size: 13 residues. CDR3: CATSPWDTGELFF. The CDR3, as DNA: TGTGCCACCTCTCCCTGGGACACCGGGGAGCTGTTTTTT.

The CDR3, as DNA: TGTGCCTGGAGTGTACCCCTGCCCGGCTACGAGCAGTACTTC. Translating it yields CAWSVPLPGYEQYF. J is TRBJ2-7 and V is TRBV30; D gene unclear. The CDR3 length is 14 residues. The V end lost 0 bases, the J end lost 3 bases, and 12 bases lay between the germline ends. Looked up from germline, CDR1 is GTSNPN and CDR2 is SVGIG (reference sequence). Supplemented by reference TRBV30 and TRBJ2-7, the full variable domain reads SQTIHQWPATLVQPVGSPLSLECTVEGTSNPNLYWYRQAAGRGLQLLFYSVGIGQISSEVPQNLSASRPQDRQFILSSKKLLLSDSGFYLCAWSVPLPGYEQYFGPGTRLTVT.

The gene calls are TRBV9 and TRBJ2-7; unclear D gene. This CDR3 contains 14 residues. Germline V lookup: CDR1 SGDLS, CDR2 YYNGEE. The germline V and J ends were trimmed by 0 bases and 0 bases, with 7 bases remaining between them. CDR3 bases: TGTGCCAGCAGCGTAGGGGTCAACTCCTACGAGCAGTACTTC. It codes for CASSVGVNSYEQYF.

The chain couples TRBV30 to TRBJ2-1; D possibly uses TRBD1 or TRBD2 (5 bases each). CDR3 size: 17 residues. Trimming left V 1 base short and J 0 bases short, with 16 bases between. Germline V lookup: CDR1 GTSNPN, CDR2 SVGIG (reference sequence). The CDR3 region has the DNA TGTGCCTGGAGTGGGGCCGGGGCTTCGAGCTCCTACAATGAGCAGTTCTTC. Its protein is CAWSGAGASSSYNEQFF.

The chain recombines TRBV28 with TRBJ1-1; a weak D match, TRBD1 (5 bases). The CDR3 runs to 13 residues. Trimming pared 8 bases from V and 1 base from J, leaving 11 bases between. Germline CDR1 reads MDHEN; CDR2 reads SYDVKM. The DNA of the CDR3 is TGTGCCAGCTTGGGGGTCAGGAACACTGAAGCTTTCTTT. This codes for CASLGVRNTEAFF.

The V call is TRBV19, the J call TRBJ2-1; TRBD2 might be the D (6 bases). The CDR3 is made up of 14 amino acids. Germline V CDR1 and CDR2: LNHDA, SQIVND (reference sequence). Trimming stripped 7 bases from V and 6 bases from J, with 16 bases between. CDR3 sequence reads: CASKEGPGSNEQFF. The CDR3, as DNA: TGTGCCAGTAAGGAGGGGCCCGGGAGCAATGAGCAGTTCTTC. The entire variable domain, with the rest obtained from reference TRBV19 and TRBJ2-1, is as follows: DGGITQSPKYLFRKEGQNVTLSCEQNLNHDAMYWYRQDPGQGLRLIYYSQIVNDFQKGDIAEGYSVSREKKESFPLTVTSAQKNPTAFYLCASKEGPGSNEQFFGPGTRLTVL.

For this clone: Germline is not matched at one junction end, which may reflect a read error. The sample has other DNA sequences that encode this CDR3 too. This sequence joins TRBV9 and TRBJ2-1, with D perhaps being TRBD1 or TRBD2 (5 bases each). Germline values: CDR1 SGDLS, CDR2 YYNGEE. The CDR3 has 16 amino acids. CDR3: CASSVGTTLGDNEQFF. CDR3 sequence (DNA): TGTGCCAGTAGCGTAGGGACCACCTTGGGGGACAATGAGCAGTTCTTC.

The chain carries TRBV9 and TRBJ1-1; 10 bases match TRBD1. The trim removed 0 bases at V and 5 bases at J, leaving 7 bases unmatched. CDR1 is SGDLS and CDR2 is YYNGEE in the germline V gene. CDR3 length: 16 residues. The CDR3 is CASSVGTGGGWTEAFF. In DNA form, the CDR3 reads TGTGCCAGCAGCGTAGGGACAGGGGGAGGTTGGACTGAAGCTTTCTTT.

The CDR3 loop is CASSLDGGPYNEQFF. The CDR3 DNA is TGTGCCAGCAGCTTAGACGGGGGGCCCTACAATGAGCAGTTCTTC. This chain uses TRBV7-8 with TRBJ2-1; D might be TRBD2 (7 bases). The ends were cut back, 1 base at V and 2 bases at J, with 9 bases in the middle. CDR1 SGHVS and CDR2 FQNEAQ come from the germline V gene. CDR3 length: 15 amino acids.

The rearrangement uses TRBV19 and TRBJ2-1; 8 nucleotides align to TRBD2. Germline trimming cut 6 bases from V and 0 bases from J; bases unmatched to any gene: 4. CDR1 and CDR2 from the germline V gene are LNHDA and SQIVND (reference sequence). The CDR3 consists of 15 residues. The CDR3 reads CASRSGGRSYNEQFF. For the CDR3, the DNA is TGTGCCAGTAGAAGCGGGGGCCGCTCCTACAATGAGCAGTTCTTC.

This rearrangement joins TRBV4-3 to TRBJ1-2; a possible D gene is TRBD1 (5 bases). The V end lost 0 bases, the J end lost 8 bases, and 13 bases lay between the germline ends. The CDR3 contains 14 residues. Germline V gene lookup returns CDR1 LGHNA and CDR2 YSLEER. CDR3 nucleotide sequence: TGCGCCAGCAGCCAAGAGGGGGGAAGAGAAGGCTACACCTTC. It specifies CASSQEGGREGYTF.

CDR3: CASSFLGTPDWGTDTQYF. The DNA for the CDR3 is TGTGCCAGCAGCTTTCTGGGGACCCCCGATTGGGGGACAGATACGCAGTATTTT. V is TRBV11-1 and J is TRBJ2-3; D might be TRBD1 or TRBD2, each matching 5 bases. CDR3 length: 18 amino acids. CDR1 and CDR2 from the germline V gene are SGHAT and FQDESV (reference sequence). Trimming stripped 3 bases from V and 3 bases from J, with 22 bases between. Based on the CDR3 plus reference TRBV11-1 and TRBJ2-3, the full variable domain is EAEVAQSPRYKITEKSQAVAFWCDPISGHATLYWYRQILGQGPELLVQFQDESVVDDSQLPKDRFSAERLKGVDSTLKIQPAELGDSAMYLCASSFLGTPDWGTDTQYFGPGTRLTVL.

The chain carries TRBV18 and TRBJ2-7; D ambiguous. The CDR3 is 15 residues long. CDR1 KGHSH and CDR2 LQKENI come from the germline V gene. V dropped 0 bases and J dropped 4 bases, with 13 bases sitting between them. CDR3 residues: CASSPPVRSAYEQYF. The DNA of the CDR3 is TGTGCCAGCTCACCACCTGTCAGGAGTGCTTACGAGCAGTACTTC.

For this clone: The germline gene is not matched at one end of the junction; a read error may be the cause. The J gene is TRBJ2-7, the V gene TRBV2; D possibly matches TRBD1 or TRBD2 (5 bases each). Germline CDR1 SNHLY, CDR2 FYNNEI. This CDR3 is 13 amino acids long. The CDR3 loop is CASCDRDGYEQYF. CDR3 DNA: TGTGCCAGCTGTGATCGGGACGGTTACGAGCAGTACTTC.